A single sample is the source of the 29 T cell receptor beta chains below, sequenced in a study of beta chain features in type 1 diabetes. Reverse transcribing all isolated RNA meant expressed TCRB transcripts were sequenced. Measured with immunoSEQ multiplex PCR; TCRdb has only the in-frame clones, and not every one. The table shows fewer than 900,000 clones, with under 20% occurring only once. Sequenced sample: naive CD4+ T cells from blood. The receptor source for this set is a woman aged 18-29 years in good health.

This clone was counted between two and nine times. The V and J genes are TRBV19 and TRBJ2-7, with D tentatively TRBD1 or TRBD2 (5 bases each). Deletions cut 4 bases from V and 6 bases from J, with 16 bases between. CDR1 and CDR2 (germline): LNHDA, SQIVND (reference sequence). This CDR3 has 14 amino acids. Written as DNA, the CDR3 is TGTGCCAGTAGTACCTGGGACCACGCTGCCGAGCAGTACTTC. Residues: CASSTWDHAAEQYF.

The chain employs TRBV28 and TRBJ2-1; perhaps TRBD2 as D (6 bases). V lost 3 bases and J lost 8, with 20 bases in between. Germline-derived CDR1 and CDR2 are MDHEN and SYDVKM. This CDR3 is 16 amino acids long. CDR3 bases: TGTGCCAGCAGTTTCGGGGGTGCTAGAGGTCAGGATGAGCAGTTCTTC. The encoded protein is CASSFGGARGQDEQFF.

The rearrangement joins TRBV7-2 to TRBJ2-5; 10 bases map to TRBD2. V lost 6 bases and J lost 2; bases outside the gene matches: 9. CDR1 is SGHTA, CDR2 FQGNSA, per germline. This CDR3 contains 16 residues. The CDR3 DNA sequence: TGTGCCAGCAGTGAAGTAGCGGGAGGAGGGCAAGAGACCCAGTACTTC. This codes for CASSEVAGGGQETQYF.

The V gene is TRBV4-1, the J gene TRBJ1-1, with D tentatively TRBD1 (5 bases). Germline V CDR1 and CDR2: MGHRA, YSYEKL. Trimming removed 0 bases at V and 0 bases at J, with 8 bases between. This CDR3 region has 15 residues. Written as DNA, the CDR3 is TGCGCCAGCAGCCAAGAAGGGACTGTGAACACTGAAGCTTTCTTT. Protein: CASSQEGTVNTEAFF.

This clone was found a few times. The rearrangement links TRBV19 to TRBJ2-7, with a weak D call TRBD1 (6 bases). Trimming left V 6 bases short and J 7 bases short, with 13 bases between. The germline CDR1 and CDR2 sequences are LNHDA and SQIVND (reference sequence). This CDR3 region has 12 residues. CDR3 protein: CASSRNRDEQYF. The CDR3 bases are TGTGCCAGTAGCAGAAACAGGGATGAGCAGTACTTC. Full variable domain (remainder filled in from reference TRBV19 and TRBJ2-7): DGGITQSPKYLFRKEGQNVTLSCEQNLNHDAMYWYRQDPGQGLRLIYYSQIVNDFQKGDIAEGYSVSREKKESFPLTVTSAQKNPTAFYLCASSRNRDEQYFGPGTRLTVT.

This clone has just a few counts. CDR3 nucleotides: TGTGCCAGCAGCCAAGGGTCTAGCGGAGGGACCTACAATGAGCAGTTCTTC. Translated, it gives CASSQGSSGGTYNEQFF. The J gene is TRBJ2-1, the V gene TRBV5-8; 7 bases agree with TRBD2. Germline lookup yields CDR1 SGHTS and CDR2 YDEGEE. The CDR3 extends over 17 amino acids. Trimming took 4 bases from V and 2 from J; bases not matched to a gene: 12.

This clone appeared a few times. The DNA for the CDR3 is TGTGCCAGCAGTCCAACAGAGACCCAGTACTTC. Its protein is CASSPTETQYF. V and J are TRBV6-1 and TRBJ2-5; no firm D call. Trimming shortened V by 5 bases and J by 4 bases, and 5 bases separated the two germline ends. The CDR3 sequence is 11 residues long. CDR1 and CDR2 from the germline V gene are MNHNS and SASEGT.

This clone has just a few counts. The V call is TRBV2, the J call TRBJ2-7; D possibly corresponds to TRBD2 (6 bases). The CDR3 runs to 14 residues. V lost 8 bases, J lost 2 bases, and 16 bases lay in between. Looked up from germline, CDR1 is SNHLY and CDR2 is FYNNEI. CDR3: CASLRREQAYEQYF. For the CDR3, the DNA is TGTGCCAGCCTCCGGAGGGAACAGGCCTACGAGCAGTACTTC.

This clone showed up many times. The V call is TRBV13, the J call TRBJ2-7; 7 bases map to TRBD1. Losses at the gene ends were 5 bases for V and 0 bases for J; bases not matched to a gene: 7. Germline V gene sequence: CDR1 PRHDT, CDR2 FYEKMQ (reference sequence). The CDR3 covers 15 residues. The CDR3 spells CASSMSRDSSYEQYF. DNA of the CDR3: TGTGCCAGCAGCATGAGCCGGGACAGCTCCTACGAGCAGTACTTC.

The chain carries TRBV11-2 and TRBJ2-1; TRBD2 agrees at 8 bases. Looked up from germline, CDR1 is SGHAT and CDR2 is FQNNGV. The CDR3 loop spans 17 amino acids. J gave up 9 bases and V 1 base, and 14 bases lay outside the gene matches. The chain's CDR3 is CASSLALWAAGVGEQFF. CDR3 bases: TGTGCCAGCAGCTTAGCGCTTTGGGCAGCGGGAGTGGGTGAGCAGTTCTTC.

This clone was detected a few times. The chain joins TRBV28 to TRBJ1-2; D ambiguous. From germline, CDR1 is MDHEN and CDR2 SYDVKM. CDR3 length: 12 amino acids. Deletions cut 6 bases from V and 4 bases from J, with 9 bases between. CDR3 nucleotide sequence: TGTGCCAGCAGCCAAAGGTCCTATGGCTACACCTTC. This encodes CASSQRSYGYTF.

This clone appeared a few times. The rearrangement links TRBV28 to TRBJ1-2; 10 nucleotides match TRBD1. The CDR3 extends over 14 amino acids. Germline values: CDR1 MDHEN, CDR2 SYDVKM. V was pared by 8 bases and J by 3 bases, with 6 bases of the junction left unmatched. This CDR3 is CASGPGQGHYGYTF. For the CDR3, the DNA is TGTGCCAGCGGGCCGGGACAGGGGCACTATGGCTACACCTTC.

In DNA form, the CDR3 reads TGTGCCAGCAGTCCAGGGACCGCAGATACGCAGTATTTT. This translates into CASSPGTADTQYF. The chain uses TRBV2 and TRBJ2-3, with D perhaps being TRBD1 or TRBD2 (5 bases each). CDR1 SNHLY and CDR2 FYNNEI come from the germline V gene. This CDR3 has 13 amino acids. V was cut by 5 bases and J by 4 bases, with 10 bases left in between.

This clone was seen only a few times. The genes are TRBV28 and TRBJ2-1; 11 bases map to TRBD2. CDR1 and CDR2 (germline): MDHEN, SYDVKM. The CDR3 loop spans 17 amino acids. Losses at the gene ends were 6 bases for V and 4 bases for J; bases not matched to a gene: 11. The CDR3 coding sequence is TGTGCCAGCAGCCCTCTGGCGACTAGCGGGGCATACAATGAGCAGTTCTTC. Its protein product is CASSPLATSGAYNEQFF.

The chain links TRBV25-1 to TRBJ2-7, with a possible D match to TRBD2 (5 bases). This CDR3 has 14 amino acids. The ends were cut back, 0 bases at V and 1 base at J, with 7 bases in the middle. The V gene's germline CDR1 is MGHDK and CDR2 SYGVNS. The CDR3 here is CASSEYRDSYEQYF. The CDR3 DNA reads as TGTGCCAGCAGTGAATACCGGGATTCCTACGAGCAGTACTTC.

The chain recombines TRBV2 with TRBJ1-1, with D hard to call. Germline V gene data show CDR1 as SNHLY and CDR2 as FYNNEI. There are 13 residues in the CDR3. Trimming took 1 base from V and 5 from J, leaving 8 bases between them. CDR3: CASSEEGGTEAFF. CDR3 nucleotides: TGTGCCAGCAGTGAAGAGGGAGGGACTGAAGCTTTCTTT.

The chain couples TRBV7-9 to TRBJ2-5; the D gene could be TRBD1 or TRBD2 (5 bases each). This CDR3 region has 14 residues. V lost 3 bases and J lost 5, with 13 bases in between. Germline V gene lookup returns CDR1 SEHNR and CDR2 FQNEAQ (reference sequence). The CDR3 reads CASSFGTLGETQYF. Written as DNA, the CDR3 is TGTGCCAGCAGCTTCGGGACGTTGGGTGAGACCCAGTACTTC.

This clone appeared a few times. V usage is TRBV28 and J usage is TRBJ1-1; no clear D gene. The CDR3 has 12 residues. Trimming removed 6 bases from V and 0 bases from J, with 5 bases in between. Per the germline V gene, CDR1 is MDHEN and CDR2 is SYDVKM. The CDR3 DNA is TGTGCCAGCAGCTTTGTGAACACTGAAGCTTTCTTT. This gives the protein CASSFVNTEAFF.

The J gene is TRBJ1-5, the V gene TRBV7-9; 9 nucleotides agree with TRBD1. Trimming cost V 2 bases and J 5 bases; bases outside gene matches: 7. There are 16 residues in the CDR3. The V gene's germline CDR1 is SEHNR and CDR2 FQNEAQ (reference sequence). This CDR3 reads CASSLLSGQGDQPQHF. CDR3 coding DNA: TGTGCCAGCAGCTTACTGTCGGGACAGGGAGATCAGCCCCAGCATTTT.

The V gene is TRBV5-6, the J gene TRBJ1-3, with D hard to call. Germline CDR1 reads SGHDT; CDR2 reads YYEEEE. V lost 6 bases, J lost 5 bases, and 18 bases lay in between. This CDR3 has 15 amino acids. The CDR3 nucleotides read TGTGCCAGCAAAAAAGAGCTTGGGTCACGAAACACCATATATTTT. It translates to CASKKELGSRNTIYF. The full variable domain, with the rest looked up from reference TRBV5-6 and TRBJ1-3, is DAGVTQSPTHLIKTRGQQVTLRCSPKSGHDTVSWYQQALGQGPQFIFQYYEEEERQRGNFPDRFSGHQFPNYSSELNVNALLLGDSALYLCASKKELGSRNTIYFGEGSWLTVV.

V and J are TRBV27 and TRBJ2-1; 7 bases match TRBD2. CDR3 length equals 13 residues. From germline, CDR1 is MNHEY and CDR2 SMNVEV (reference sequence). Germline trimming cut 2 bases from V and 15 bases from J; bases unmatched to any gene: 10. In nucleotides, the CDR3 is TGTGCCAGCAGTTTACGGATCGGACTAGTTCGGTTCTTC. Encoded protein: CASSLRIGLVRFF.

This clone appeared a few times. The CDR3 coding sequence is TGTGCCAGCAGTTTCTTGAGACTAGCGGGGCCCTACGAGCAGTACTTC. Translation gives CASSFLRLAGPYEQYF. The chain employs TRBV28 and TRBJ2-7, with TRBD2 identical over 11 bases. With V trimmed by 3 bases and J by 2 bases, 6 bases remained unmatched. Germline V gene data show CDR1 as MDHEN and CDR2 as SYDVKM. The CDR3 sequence is 16 residues long.

There are a few counts of this clone. The rearrangement joins TRBV7-9 to TRBJ2-5; D is perhaps TRBD1 (5 bases). The DNA end is more similar to TRBJ2-7, so the J call may be wrong. Germline V gives CDR1 SEHNR, CDR2 FQNEAQ (reference sequence). This CDR3 spans 14 amino acids. CDR3 loop: CASSPSMGHYEQYF. Here the CDR3 DNA reads TGTGCCAGCAGTCCCAGTATGGGGCACTACGAGCAGTACTTC.

The rearrangement links TRBV10-1 to TRBJ2-5, with no clear D. CDR3 size: 14 residues. CDR1 and CDR2 from the germline V gene are WNHNN and SYGVQD (reference sequence). Between the trimmed V and J ends, which lost 4 bases and 5 bases, there was a span of 14 bases. The CDR3 here is CASSGSGSRETQYF. The CDR3 nucleotides read TGCGCCAGCAGTGGATCTGGTTCTCGTGAGACCCAGTACTTC.

This clone was counted between two and nine times. The sample holds other DNA sequences that translate to the same CDR3. The chain uses TRBV28 and TRBJ1-1; D gene uncertain. This CDR3 spans 11 amino acids. V lost 2 bases and J lost 4, with 2 bases in between. Germline-derived CDR1 and CDR2 are MDHEN and SYDVKM. The CDR3 bases are TGTGCCAGCAGTTTAAGCACTGAAGCTTTCTTT. Amino acid sequence: CASSLSTEAFF.

This clone occurred a few times. The V call is TRBV19, the J call TRBJ1-2, with unresolved D. The V gene lost 0 bases and the J gene lost 5 bases, with 4 bases spanning the gap. The CDR3 loop spans 12 amino acids. Germline V gene sequence: CDR1 LNHDA, CDR2 SQIVND (reference sequence). CDR3 sequence reads: CASSIELYGYTF. CDR3 coding DNA: TGTGCCAGTAGTATAGAACTGTATGGCTACACCTTC. The full variable domain, with the rest looked up from reference TRBV19 and TRBJ1-2, is DGGITQSPKYLFRKEGQNVTLSCEQNLNHDAMYWYRQDPGQGLRLIYYSQIVNDFQKGDIAEGYSVSREKKESFPLTVTSAQKNPTAFYLCASSIELYGYTFGSGTRLTVV.

A few counts support this clone. The chain joins TRBV28 to TRBJ1-5; D gene uncertain. CDR1 is MDHEN and CDR2 is SYDVKM in the germline V gene. V was pared by 8 bases and J by 3 bases, with 11 bases between. CDR3 length: 13 residues. The CDR3 here is CASHPINNQPQHF. CDR3 DNA sequence: TGTGCCAGCCATCCGATTAACAATCAGCCCCAGCATTTT.

The CDR3 region is CASRAWDPRNGEQFF. The DNA of the CDR3 is TGTGCCAGCAGAGCCTGGGACCCGCGAAATGGGGAGCAGTTCTTC. The chain joins TRBV28 to TRBJ2-1; D possibly uses TRBD1 or TRBD2 (5 bases each). V lost 6 bases, J lost 10 bases, and 22 bases lay in between. CDR3 length equals 15 residues. Germline-derived CDR1 and CDR2 are MDHEN and SYDVKM.

This chain joins TRBV28 and TRBJ2-7, with D unclear. V was pared by 5 bases and J by 5 bases, with 10 bases between. The germline V gene has CDR1 MDHEN and CDR2 SYDVKM. CDR3 length: 12 amino acids. The DNA of the CDR3 is TGTGCCAGCAGTACTCCACCTGACGAGCAGTACTTC. It translates to CASSTPPDEQYF.